Sequencing of this T cell receptor beta chain was carried out in a study of blood T cells in healthy people across ages (dated by TCRdb to about 2015). About the study as a whole: In model experiments, template switching captured roughly one uniquely barcoded TCR beta cDNA molecule for every two T cells. Using deep sequencing normalized with unique cDNA molecular identifiers, the study measured how TCR beta repertoire diversity changes with age. Four age groups were formed from the donors: young (average approximately 15 years), middle-aged (approximately 40), aged (around 68) and long-lived (82). To avoid experimental bias, donors of different ages were distributed randomly across sequencing lanes. Using the same blood draw, the study looked at two additional independent replicas of 1 million unique cDNA reads for two donors, one aged 18 to 29 and the other aged 80 or older. Points the paper makes about the study in general: The CMV infection status of donors was not known, potentially confounding age-related changes in expanded clonotypes. Observed TCR beta diversity per million T cells fell roughly linearly with age, and a significant reduction was already apparent by age around 40. Because profiling used bulk unsorted PBMCs, naive and antigen-experienced compartments could not be compared conclusively. The long-lived group showed more naive CD4+ T cells, fewer expanded clones and increased TCR diversity than the aged group, suggesting age selection. Estimates of total diversity based on one million sequenced T cells were regarded as lower bounds and as underestimates. There was a strong correlation between observed TCR beta diversity and the percentage of naive T cells measured by flow cytometry.

Remarks on this clonotype: The target of this receptor is not known. Per-nucleotide qualities are absent, and no much larger clonotype sits a single base away.

The library was made by 5' RACE. The sequencer was an Illumina HiSeq 2500. The second PCR ran for roughly 7 to 11 cycles and used a J-beta primer mix along with a sample-barcoded 5' primer. Each TCR beta cDNA molecule received a unique molecular identifier from a template-switch 5' adaptor carrying 12 random nucleotides. At least 3 million CDR3-containing paired-end reads were obtained from each sample. First-strand cDNA was synthesized from all RNA with the Mint cDNA synthesis kit, primed by a TRBC-specific oligonucleotide. Following uracil-DNA glycosylase treatment, all cDNA underwent a first 18-cycle PCR with the universal primers M1SS and BC2_uni_R. The study's processing was this. For normalization, 1 million high-quality reads, each with a distinct molecular identifier, were randomly selected from each sample. Reads with shared molecular identifiers were discarded instead of being binned into consensus sequences. CDR3 identification, clonotype clustering and error correction used MiTCR with a Q25 quality threshold and the strictest error-elimination algorithm. A nonparametric unseen species model using Euler transformation provided a lower-bound estimate of total TCR beta diversity. TCRdb passed the public sequencing reads through fastp at Q25 and MiXCR, retaining productive beta sequences. Every CDR3 protein is listed once, alongside the most common genes and DNA of its rows. The V and J calls and clone size come from TCRdb's table, not from the authors' own analysis. In this sample the table shows some 1,500,000 distinct CDR3 sequences, about 42% of which occur a single time. The ten largest clones add up to about 4.1% of the sample.

Donors were a few dozen systemically healthy Caucasian individuals from Russia aged roughly 6 to 90 years. Each donor gave ten milliliters of peripheral blood, drawn into EDTA-treated Vacutainer tubes. Ficoll-Paque density-gradient centrifugation was used to isolate PBMCs, with at least 7 million per sample. Total RNA was extracted from PBMCs with Trizol reagent, with at least 6 micrograms obtained per sample. For every donor, an aliquot of PBMCs went through flow cytometry to measure the percentages of naive CD45RAhigh/CD27high T cells. Taken from cysteine to phenylalanine, the CDR3 has 16 residues. Solely the CDR3 DNA is kept, with 48 bases framed from the first base. CDR1 is given as LNHDA and CDR2 as SQIVND, both from the germline V gene (reference sequence).

This receptor was obtained from a young woman in good health. The specimen sequenced was blood. The rearrangement joined TRBV19 to TRBJ2-5, and 13 junctional nucleotides match TRBD2. The DNA end is a closer match to TRBJ2-7, so the J assignment may be wrong. This receptor has the CDR3 CASSTWGTSGNCEQYF. The nucleotide sequence is given as TGTGCCAGTAGTACTTGGGGGACTAGCGGGAACTGCGAGCAGTACTTC.